Listed here are 23 T cell receptor beta chains from one sample, sequenced in a study of identical twins. TCRdb itself ran the 5' RACE reads through MiXCR, one entry per CDR3 protein. The data contain about 530,000 distinct CDR3 sequences, around 15% of them singletons. These same records also appear under a second study, on yellow fever vaccine responses in identical twins.

The source material was CD4+ T cells sorted from blood. The receptors stem from a woman younger than 30 in good health.

V and J are TRBV25-1 and TRBJ2-1; 11 bases match TRBD2. The J segment lost 9 bases and the V segment lost 1 base, leaving 5 bases of the junction unmatched. This CDR3 is 15 amino acids long. CDR1 and CDR2 from the germline V gene are MGHDK and SYGVNS. This chain's CDR3 is CASSESPLAGGEQFF. In DNA form, the CDR3 reads TGTGCCAGCAGTGAATCCCCCCTAGCGGGGGGTGAGCAGTTCTTC.

V is TRBV25-1 and J is TRBJ2-2; D perhaps matches TRBD2 (6 bases). V dropped 4 bases and J dropped 1 base, with 10 bases sitting between them. The CDR3 runs to 15 residues. The V gene's germline CDR1 is MGHDK and CDR2 SYGVNS. CDR3 DNA: TGTGCCAGCAGTGTTGTGGGGGGGAACACCGGGGAGCTGTTTTTT. Translated, it gives CASSVVGGNTGELFF.

This clonotype has a handful of counts. The V gene is TRBV5-1, the J gene TRBJ1-1, with D unclear. Trimming removed 4 bases from V and 0 bases from J, with 10 bases in between. CDR3 size: 14 residues. Germline CDR1 reads SGHRS; CDR2 reads YFSETQ. CDR3 sequence (DNA): TGCGCCAGCAGCGTCGACATGCTGAACACTGAAGCTTTCTTT. Protein product: CASSVDMLNTEAFF.

This rearrangement joins TRBV20-1 to TRBJ2-7; 8 nucleotides agree with TRBD1. Germline trimming cut 6 bases from V and 0 bases from J; bases unmatched to any gene: 16. This CDR3 has 17 residues. Germline CDR1 DFQATT, CDR2 SNEGSKA (reference sequence). This chain's CDR3 is CSALPRGGTGSSYEQYV. CDR3 nucleotide sequence: TGCAGTGCCCTCCCCCGCGGAGGGACAGGCAGCTCCTACGAGCAGTACGTC.

This clonotype was detected only a few times. This chain joins TRBV12-3 or TRBV12-4 and TRBJ1-3; D not resolved. V was shortened by 3 bases and J by 0 bases, with 12 bases between the two germline ends. This CDR3 spans 16 amino acids. The CDR3, as DNA: TGTGCCAGCAGTTTTCTAGAGGATAGCTCTGGAAACACCATATATTTT. Protein product: CASSFLEDSSGNTIYF.

The rearrangement links TRBV20-1 to TRBJ2-3, with a weak D call TRBD2 (8 bases). Germline lookup yields CDR1 DFQATT and CDR2 SNEGSKA (reference sequence). This CDR3 spans 14 amino acids. Trimming took off 3 bases at V and 6 bases at J, with 16 bases between the two ends. The CDR3 DNA follows: TGCAGTGCTAGGAGGGGACTAGGGGGCGATACGCAGTATTTT. It specifies CSARRGLGGDTQYF.

This clonotype appeared many times. The genes are TRBV11-2 and TRBJ2-2; 8 nucleotides align to TRBD2. J lost 5 bases, V lost 4 bases, and 9 bases had no gene match. Looked up from germline, CDR1 is SGHAT and CDR2 is FQNNGV. The CDR3 consists of 16 residues. The chain's CDR3 is CASSWGQRERTGELFF. The CDR3 nucleotides are TGTGCCAGCAGCTGGGGCCAGCGGGAGCGGACCGGGGAGCTGTTTTTT.

This chain joins TRBV20-1 and TRBJ2-7; D unclear. The CDR3 is 12 residues long. V shed 3 bases and J shed 0 bases, with 6 bases lying between them. Germline CDR1 and CDR2: DFQATT and SNEGSKA (reference sequence). CDR3 bases: TGCAGTGCTAGTCCAGTCTCCTACGAGCAGTACTTC. Its protein product is CSASPVSYEQYF.

This clonotype occurred a few times. The genes are TRBV29-1 and TRBJ2-2; no clear D. CDR1 and CDR2 (germline): SQVTM, ANQGSEA. CDR3 size: 13 residues. The V end was cut by 7 bases, the J end by 0 bases, with 9 bases between. CDR3 nucleotide sequence: TGCAGCGCCCGAGGCACGAACACCGGGGAGCTGTTTTTT. Amino acid sequence: CSARGTNTGELFF.

The chain employs TRBV5-1 and TRBJ2-3; 8 bases align to TRBD1. This CDR3 region has 15 residues. Trimming at V came to 1 base and at J to 4 bases, leaving 5 bases not matched to a gene. The germline V gene has CDR1 SGHRS and CDR2 YFSETQ. The CDR3 sequence: CASSLRSTGADTQYF. The CDR3, as DNA: TGCGCCAGCAGCTTGCGGTCGACAGGGGCAGATACGCAGTATTTT. The full variable domain, its missing parts supplied by reference TRBV5-1 and TRBJ2-3, is KAGVTQTPRYLIKTRGQQVTLSCSPISGHRSVSWYQQTPGQGLQFLFEYFSETQRNKGNFPGRFSGRQFSNSRSEMNVSTLELGDSALYLCASSLRSTGADTQYFGPGTRLTVL.

V usage is TRBV4-1 and J usage is TRBJ2-1; 10 bases agree with TRBD2. Trimming removed 0 bases from V and 4 bases from J; junction bases left unmatched: 3. The germline V gene has CDR1 MGHRA and CDR2 YSYEKL. The CDR3 consists of 16 residues. The CDR3 DNA reads TGCGCCAGCAGCCAAGATCCTAGCGGGAGATACAATGAGCAGTTCTTC. Translated, it gives CASSQDPSGRYNEQFF.

The V and J genes are TRBV29-1 and TRBJ2-3, with D perhaps given as TRBD1 or TRBD2 (5 bases each). Trimming stripped 7 bases from V and 0 bases from J, with 14 bases between. Germline V gives CDR1 SQVTM, CDR2 ANQGSEA. This CDR3 contains 14 residues. The CDR3 region is CSATSGQSTDTQYF. CDR3 sequence (DNA): TGCAGCGCCACCTCGGGGCAGAGCACAGATACGCAGTATTTT.

This clonotype was counted between two and nine times. V usage is TRBV12-3 or TRBV12-4 and J usage is TRBJ2-3, with D unresolved. The CDR3 sequence is 13 residues long. Trimming left V 8 bases short and J 0 bases short, with 9 bases between. CDR3 sequence reads: CASLPISTDTQYF. DNA of the CDR3: TGTGCCAGCCTACCGATTAGCACAGATACGCAGTATTTT.

V gene TRBV6-1 combines with J gene TRBJ1-5; 8 positions match TRBD1. Germline V gene data show CDR1 as MNHNS and CDR2 as SASEGT. V dropped 5 bases and J dropped 3; count of bases not matched to a gene: 6. There are 15 residues in the CDR3. The CDR3 loop is CASSRQGRTNQPQHF. The CDR3 DNA follows: TGTGCCAGCAGTCGACAGGGGCGGACCAATCAGCCCCAGCATTTT.

The V call is TRBV5-6, the J call TRBJ2-1; maybe TRBD1 (6 bases). V was trimmed by 1 base and J by 8 bases, leaving 13 bases between them. This CDR3 contains 14 residues. Germline V gene sequence: CDR1 SGHDT, CDR2 YYEEEE. CDR3 residues: CASSLTVRGDEQFF. In DNA, the CDR3 is TGTGCCAGCAGCTTGACCGTCAGGGGCGATGAGCAGTTCTTC. The variable domain in full, completed from reference TRBV5-6 and TRBJ2-1, reads DAGVTQSPTHLIKTRGQQVTLRCSPKSGHDTVSWYQQALGQGPQFIFQYYEEEERQRGNFPDRFSGHQFPNYSSELNVNALLLGDSALYLCASSLTVRGDEQFFGPGTRLTVL.

This clonotype was observed a few times. The chain recombines TRBV5-1 with TRBJ2-3; a weak D match, TRBD2 (5 bases). CDR1 SGHRS and CDR2 YFSETQ come from the germline V gene. The V end lost 4 bases, the J end lost 3 bases, and 24 bases lay between the germline ends. The CDR3 consists of 18 residues. DNA for the CDR3: TGCGCCAGCAGCCGGGGTATAACCGCTGGTGCGGTTACAGATACGCAGTATTTT. Translation gives CASSRGITAGAVTDTQYF.

The genes are TRBV5-1 and TRBJ2-2; a weak D match, TRBD1 (5 bases). Germline assignment: CDR1 SGHRS and CDR2 YFSETQ. The CDR3 sequence is 14 residues long. Between the trimmed V and J ends, which lost 4 bases and 3 bases, there was a span of 10 bases. The CDR3 sequence: CASSQGSYTGELFF. CDR3 nucleotide sequence: TGCGCCAGCAGCCAGGGATCCTACACCGGGGAGCTGTTTTTT.

The chain has TRBV6-1 and TRBJ2-1; 7 bases fit TRBD2. Trimming cost V 6 bases and J 2 bases; bases outside gene matches: 10. Germline V gene lookup returns CDR1 MNHNS and CDR2 SASEGT. The CDR3 extends over 16 amino acids. The CDR3: CASSPLTGGPYNEQFF. The CDR3 DNA reads TGTGCCAGCAGCCCCTTGACGGGAGGCCCCTACAATGAGCAGTTCTTC.

This clonotype appeared a few times. The gene calls are TRBV7-9 and TRBJ2-5, with D possibly TRBD1 on 6 matching bases. Per the germline V gene, CDR1 is SEHNR and CDR2 is FQNEAQ (reference sequence). V shed 7 bases and J shed 1 base, with 10 bases lying between them. The CDR3 spans 13 residues. CDR3 DNA sequence: TGTGCCAGCATCCAAGGGGGCCAAGAGACCCAGTACTTC. It translates to CASIQGGQETQYF.

The V gene is TRBV7-2, the J gene TRBJ2-1; 8 nucleotides match TRBD1. The CDR3 is 16 residues long. Germline V gene lookup returns CDR1 SGHTA and CDR2 FQGNSA. J lost 3 bases, V lost 4 bases, and 8 bases had no gene match. The DNA of the CDR3 is TGTGCCAGCAGCTCCCGGGACAGGAATTACTACAATGAGCAGTTCTTC. Translating gives CASSSRDRNYYNEQFF.

The V call is TRBV9, the J call TRBJ2-7, with 7 nucleotides matching TRBD2. Germline lookup yields CDR1 SGDLS and CDR2 YYNGEE. The CDR3 loop spans 14 amino acids. V shed 0 bases, J shed 4 bases, and the junction held 4 bases outside the gene matches. DNA for the CDR3: TGTGCCAGCAGCGTAGGCGTTAGCGGGTACGAGCAGTACTTC. Its translation is CASSVGVSGYEQYF. The full variable domain, completed using reference TRBV9 and TRBJ2-7, is DSGVTQTPKHLITATGQRVTLRCSPRSGDLSVYWYQQSLDQGLQFLIQYYNGEERAKGNILERFSAQQFPDLHSELNLSSLELGDSALYFCASSVGVSGYEQYFGPGTRLTVT.

The chain joins TRBV14 to TRBJ2-1; 7 bases map to TRBD2. The V gene end was trimmed by 4 bases and the J gene end by 0 bases; junction bases not matched to a gene: 6. Germline V gives CDR1 SGHDN, CDR2 FVKESK. CDR3 length: 16 residues. The CDR3 loop reads CASSPSGLSSYNEQFF. CDR3 sequence (DNA): TGTGCCAGCAGCCCTAGCGGTTTGAGCTCCTACAATGAGCAGTTCTTC.

This clonotype was counted only a few times. For the CDR3, the DNA is TGTGCCAGCGGGGAGGTGGTTTTCTACGAGCAGTACTTC. This gives the protein CASGEVVFYEQYF. V is TRBV28 and J is TRBJ2-7; tentatively, D is TRBD2 (6 bases). Germline V gives CDR1 MDHEN, CDR2 SYDVKM. The ends were cut back, 8 bases at V and 3 bases at J, with 14 bases in the middle. The CDR3 is 13 amino acids.